Below, 7 T cell receptor beta chains from the same sample are listed, as sequenced in a study of cytomegalovirus exposure and HLA in healthy donors (dated by TCRdb to the late 2010s). The method was the immunoSEQ multiplex PCR assay. A mixture of 60 forward primers for TCR Vbeta segments and 13 reverse primers for TCR Jbeta segments was used in the multiplex PCR. In its TCRdb copy, this immuneACCESS table keeps in-frame sequences only and misses some clones. Where compared with another copy, unresolved V genes explain less than half of these, and the others have no known cause. The sample has 100,000 to 150,000 clones on record, about three quarters of them singletons. The leading ten clones occupy around 30% of the sample. Source material: PBMCs. The receptors originated from a man in his 60s in good health and CMV-seropositive.

This clone was seen a handful of times. The rearrangement uses TRBV7-9 and TRBJ1-2; TRBD1 might be the D (5 bases). V lost 5 bases to trimming and J lost 3 bases, with 16 bases between them. This CDR3 contains 15 residues. CDR1 is SEHNR and CDR2 is FQNEAQ in the germline V gene (reference sequence). CDR3 protein: CASSPAGVADYGYTF. The CDR3 nucleotides are TGTGCCAGCAGCCCAGCGGGGGTGGCAGACTATGGCTACACCTTC. Full variable domain (remainder filled in from reference TRBV7-9 and TRBJ1-2): DTGVSQNPRHKITKRGQNVTFRCDPISEHNRLYWYRQTLGQGPEFLTYFQNEAQLEKSRLLSDRFSAERPKGSFSTLEIQRTEQGDSAMYLCASSPAGVADYGYTFGSGTRLTVV.

The chain couples TRBV28 to TRBJ2-2, with 7 nucleotides matching TRBD1. V was clipped by 6 bases and J by 4 bases; unmatched bases: 8. CDR3 size: 15 residues. Germline CDR1 MDHEN, CDR2 SYDVKM. The CDR3 reads CASRLRDSGTGELFF. In DNA, the CDR3 is TGTGCCAGCAGACTTCGGGACAGCGGCACCGGGGAGCTGTTTTTT. Based on the CDR3 plus reference TRBV28 and TRBJ2-2, the full variable domain is DVKVTQSSRYLVKRTGEKVFLECVQDMDHENMFWYRQDPGLGLRLIYFSYDVKMKEKGDIPEGYSVSREKKERFSLILESASTNQTSMYLCASRLRDSGTGELFFGEGSRLTVL.

This rearrangement joins TRBV19 to TRBJ2-3; the match to TRBD2 covers 9 bases. Per germline, CDR1 LNHDA and CDR2 SQIVND (reference sequence). The CDR3 covers 14 residues. The V segment lost 6 bases and the J segment 2 bases; nucleotides outside the gene matches: 3. In DNA, the CDR3 is TGTGCCAGTAGGGCTAGCGGGAACACAGATACGCAGTATTTT. The encoded protein is CASRASGNTDTQYF.

The CDR3 coding sequence is TGTGCCGGGACGGGTCCTACGAACACTGAAGCTTTCTTT. The encoded protein is CAGTGPTNTEAFF. The V and J genes are TRBV30 and TRBJ1-1; possibly TRBD1 for D (5 bases). The CDR3 length is 13 residues. In germline, CDR1 is GTSNPN, CDR2 SVGIG (reference sequence). Deletions cut 8 bases from V and 1 base from J, with 14 bases between.

Regarding this clone: Distinct nucleotide sequences in the sample also encode this CDR3. The chain couples TRBV18 to TRBJ2-1; TRBD1 is a possible D gene (5 bases). This CDR3 spans 15 amino acids. Trimming left V 6 bases short and J 4 bases short, with 16 bases between. Looked up from germline, CDR1 is KGHSH and CDR2 is LQKENI. CDR3: CASSPTALSYNEQFF. CDR3 nucleotides: TGTGCCAGCTCGCCGACAGCACTCTCTTACAATGAGCAGTTCTTC.

The V and J genes are TRBV6-4 and TRBJ2-1; D possibly corresponds to TRBD2 (5 bases). V lost 11 bases, J lost 3 bases, and 14 bases lay in between. Germline values: CDR1 MRHNA, CDR2 SNTAGT. The CDR3 has 13 amino acids. For the CDR3, the DNA is TGTGCCTCTAGCTTGGACCACTACAATGAGCAGTTCTTC. It codes for CASSLDHYNEQFF.

This rearrangement joins TRBV30 to TRBJ1-2; TRBD1 is a possible D gene (5 bases). The CDR3 is 13 amino acids. V shed 2 bases and J shed 4 bases, with 11 bases lying between them. Germline lookup yields CDR1 GTSNPN and CDR2 SVGIG (reference sequence). Here the CDR3 reads CAWSPQAVYGYTF. CDR3 nucleotide sequence: TGTGCCTGGAGTCCACAGGCAGTCTATGGCTACACCTTC.